This T cell receptor (beta chain) is drawn from a study of Graves' ophthalmopathy and Graves' hyperthyroidism. This clonotype came up a few times. Its antigen is not known. Germline assignment: CDR1 DFQATT and CDR2 SNEGSKA (reference sequence). The CDR3 contains 13 residues. After removal of 0 bases from V and 6 bases from J, the junction contained 3 bases not matched to a gene. General study points: Among expanded thyroid clonotypes above 0.001 frequency, most also occurred in blood.

Using RNA transcripts, the TCR beta CDR3 regions were amplified. The authors performed first-round RT-PCR with HTBI primers and then a second-round multiplex PCR. Using its own MiXCR run on the multiplex PCR reads, TCRdb lists one record per CDR3 protein. The sample includes about 550,000 distinct CDR3 sequences, less than 45% of them seen just once. The TCR was taken from an adult man with Graves' hyperthyroidism. Sequencing was done on a sample of peripheral blood or thyroid tissue (not recorded which). The chain links TRBV20-1 to TRBJ2-3; 7 bases are shared with TRBD1. The CDR3 coding sequence is TGCAGTGCTAGAGATGGGGACAGCGATACGCAGTATTTT. Protein product: CSARDGDSDTQYF.